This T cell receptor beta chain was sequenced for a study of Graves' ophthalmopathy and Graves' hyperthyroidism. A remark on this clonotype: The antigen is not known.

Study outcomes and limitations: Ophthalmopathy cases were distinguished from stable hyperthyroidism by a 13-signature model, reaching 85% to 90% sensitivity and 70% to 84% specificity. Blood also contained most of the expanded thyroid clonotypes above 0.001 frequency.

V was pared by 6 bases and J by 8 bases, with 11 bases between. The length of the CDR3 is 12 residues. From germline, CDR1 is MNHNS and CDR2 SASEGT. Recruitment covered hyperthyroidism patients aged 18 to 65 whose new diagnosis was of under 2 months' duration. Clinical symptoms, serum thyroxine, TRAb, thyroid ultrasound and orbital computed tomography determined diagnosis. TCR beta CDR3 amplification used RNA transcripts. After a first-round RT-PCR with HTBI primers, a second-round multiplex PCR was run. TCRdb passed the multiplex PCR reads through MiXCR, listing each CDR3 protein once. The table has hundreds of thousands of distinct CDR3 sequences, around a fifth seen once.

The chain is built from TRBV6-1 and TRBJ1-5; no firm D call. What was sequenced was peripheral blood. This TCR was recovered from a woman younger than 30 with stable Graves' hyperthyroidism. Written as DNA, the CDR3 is TGTGCCAGCAGCGTACGTTCTGAGCCCCAGCATTTT. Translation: CASSVRSEPQHF.